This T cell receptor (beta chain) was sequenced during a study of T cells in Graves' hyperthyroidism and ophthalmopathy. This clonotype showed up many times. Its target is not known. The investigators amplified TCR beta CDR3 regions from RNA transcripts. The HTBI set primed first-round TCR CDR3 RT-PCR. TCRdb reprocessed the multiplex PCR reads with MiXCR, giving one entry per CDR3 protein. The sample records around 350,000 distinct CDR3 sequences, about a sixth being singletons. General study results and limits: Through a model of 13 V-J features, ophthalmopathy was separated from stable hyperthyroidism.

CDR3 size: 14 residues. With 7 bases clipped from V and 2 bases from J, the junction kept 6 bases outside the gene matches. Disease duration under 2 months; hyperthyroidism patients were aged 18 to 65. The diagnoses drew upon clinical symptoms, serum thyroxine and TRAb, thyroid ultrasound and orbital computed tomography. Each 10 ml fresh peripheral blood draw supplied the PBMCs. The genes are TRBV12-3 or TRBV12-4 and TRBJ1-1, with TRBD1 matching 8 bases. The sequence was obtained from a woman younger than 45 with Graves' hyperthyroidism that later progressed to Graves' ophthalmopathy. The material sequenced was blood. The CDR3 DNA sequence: TGTGCCAGCATCATAGACAGGGGCAACACTGAAGCTTTCTTT. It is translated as CASIIDRGNTEAFF.